The clone carrying this T cell receptor (beta chain) was detected a few times. Its antigen is not identified. Absence of ophthalmopathy progression within 18 months defined stable Graves' hyperthyroidism. PBMCs were derived from 10 ml fresh peripheral blood. The data were taken from a study of T cells in Graves' hyperthyroidism and ophthalmopathy. V was cut by 10 bases and J by 5 bases, with 14 bases left in between. CDR3 length equals 12 residues. In germline, CDR1 is LNHDA, CDR2 SQIVND (reference sequence). The source material, RNA transcripts, was used to amplify TCR beta CDR3 regions. Initially, a first-round RT-PCR of the TCR CDR3 employed the HTBI primer set. TCRdb re-called the multiplex PCR reads through MiXCR, storing one row per CDR3 protein. The sample comprises roughly 380,000 distinct CDR3 sequences, about 15% of which are singletons, and 11% rests with the top ten. Study results and caveats: Ophthalmopathy was identified by the model a median about 6.8 months ahead of onset. Stable hyperthyroidism was separated from ophthalmopathy by a model based on 13 V-J features.

Sequenced material: blood. The chain combines TRBV19 with TRBJ1-1; TRBD1 might be the D (5 bases). This sequence originates from a woman aged 60-75 years with Graves' hyperthyroidism. The CDR3 sequence is CATSKGRTEAFF. Written as DNA, the CDR3 is TGTGCCACCTCAAAGGGGAGAACTGAAGCTTTCTTT. The complete variable domain, with remaining parts taken from reference TRBV19 and TRBJ1-1, reads DGGITQSPKYLFRKEGQNVTLSCEQNLNHDAMYWYRQDPGQGLRLIYYSQIVNDFQKGDIAEGYSVSREKKESFPLTVTSAQKNPTAFYLCATSKGRTEAFFGQGTRLTVV.